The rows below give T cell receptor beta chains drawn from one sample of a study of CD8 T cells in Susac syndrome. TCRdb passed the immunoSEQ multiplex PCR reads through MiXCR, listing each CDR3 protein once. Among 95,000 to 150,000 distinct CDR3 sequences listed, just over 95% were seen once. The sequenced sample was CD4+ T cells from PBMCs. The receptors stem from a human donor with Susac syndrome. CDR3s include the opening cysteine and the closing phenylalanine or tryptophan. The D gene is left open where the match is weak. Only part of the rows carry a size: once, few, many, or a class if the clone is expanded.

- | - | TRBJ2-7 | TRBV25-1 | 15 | CASSPSQGRVYEQYF | TGTGCCAGCAGCCCCTCTCAGGGGAGAGTCTACGAGCAGTACTTC
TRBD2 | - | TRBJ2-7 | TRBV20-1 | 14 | CSARSSGIPYEQYF | TGCAGTGCGCGCTCTAGCGGGATTCCCTACGAGCAGTACTTC
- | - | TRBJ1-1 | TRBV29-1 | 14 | CSVAGLAMNTEAFF | TGCAGCGTTGCGGGACTTGCTATGAACACTGAAGCTTTCTTT
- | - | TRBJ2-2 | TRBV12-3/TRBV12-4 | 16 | CASSPTGSGDTGELFF | TGTGCCAGCAGTCCAACAGGGTCGGGGGACACCGGGGAGCTGTTTTTT
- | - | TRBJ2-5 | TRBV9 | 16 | CASSVESGSGQETQYF | TGTGCCAGCAGCGTAGAGTCGGGCTCCGGGCAAGAGACCCAGTACTTC
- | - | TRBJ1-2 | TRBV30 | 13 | CAWSDEGALGYTF | TGTGCCTGGAGTGACGAAGGGGCGCTGGGCTACACCTTC
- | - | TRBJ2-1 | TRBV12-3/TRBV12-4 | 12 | CASSFAGNEQFF | TGTGCCAGCAGTTTTGCGGGTAATGAGCAGTTCTTC
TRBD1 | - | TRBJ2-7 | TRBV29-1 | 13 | CSVGTTGNHEQYF | TGCAGCGTTGGGACGACAGGGAATCACGAGCAGTACTTC
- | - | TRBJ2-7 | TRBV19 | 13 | CASTMGSTYEQYF | TGTGCCAGTACAATGGGGAGTACCTACGAGCAGTACTTC
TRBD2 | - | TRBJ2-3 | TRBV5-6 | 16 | CASSLDTGRSADTQYF | TGTGCCAGCAGCTTGGATACCGGGAGGTCGGCAGATACGCAGTATTTT
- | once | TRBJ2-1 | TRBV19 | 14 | CASSTLAPYNEQFF | TGTGCCAGTAGTACCCTAGCCCCCTACAATGAGCAGTTCTTC
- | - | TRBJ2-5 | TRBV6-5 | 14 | CASSYYPRGETQYF | TGTGCCAGCAGTTACTACCCAAGGGGGGAGACCCAGTACTTC
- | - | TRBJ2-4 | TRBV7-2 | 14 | CAGSLAPAVNIQYF | TGTGCCGGCAGCTTAGCCCCTGCAGTGAACATTCAGTACTTC
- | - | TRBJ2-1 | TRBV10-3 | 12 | CAISGSGNEQFF | TGTGCCATAAGCGGGTCTGGGAATGAGCAGTTCTTC
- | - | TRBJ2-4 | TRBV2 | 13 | CASSGLAKNIQYF | TGTGCCAGCAGCGGACTAGCCAAAAACATTCAGTACTTC
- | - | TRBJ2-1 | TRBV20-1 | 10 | CSAIDNEQFF | TGCAGTGCTATAGACAATGAGCAGTTCTTC
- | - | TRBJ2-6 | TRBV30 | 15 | CAWSVKGSGANVLTF | TGTGCCTGGAGTGTGAAAGGTTCTGGGGCCAACGTCCTGACTTTC
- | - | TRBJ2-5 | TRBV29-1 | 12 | CSVAENQETQYF | TGCAGCGTTGCCGAGAACCAAGAGACCCAGTACTTC
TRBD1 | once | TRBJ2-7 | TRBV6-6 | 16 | CASSSPGQGGAYEQYF | TGTGCCAGCAGTTCGCCCGGACAGGGTGGCGCCTACGAGCAGTACTTC
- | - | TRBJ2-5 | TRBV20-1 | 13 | CSARYRLTETQYF | TGCAGTGCCAGATACCGGTTAACGGAGACCCAGTACTTC
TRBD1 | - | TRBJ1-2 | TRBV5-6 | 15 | CASSLLTGGDYGYTF | TGTGCCAGCAGCTTGTTGACAGGGGGAGACTATGGCTACACCTTC
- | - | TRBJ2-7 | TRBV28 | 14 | CASSLGVLSYEQYF | TGTGCCAGCAGTTTGGGGGTCCTCTCCTACGAGCAGTACTTC
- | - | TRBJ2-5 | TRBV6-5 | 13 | CASSYGVAETQYF | TGTGCCAGCAGTTACGGAGTAGCAGAGACCCAGTACTTC
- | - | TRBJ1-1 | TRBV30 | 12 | CAWSREYTEAFF | TGTGCCTGGAGCAGGGAGTACACTGAAGCTTTCTTT
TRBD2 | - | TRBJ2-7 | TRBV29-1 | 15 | CSAARTSGSSYEQYF | TGCAGCGCCGCGAGGACTAGCGGGAGCTCCTACGAGCAGTACTTC
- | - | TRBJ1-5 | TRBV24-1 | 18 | CATSSAGEGLGENQPQHF | TGTGCCACCTCATCGGCCGGCGAGGGACTCGGGGAAAATCAGCCCCAGCATTTT
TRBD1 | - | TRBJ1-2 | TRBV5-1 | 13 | CASSVTGDFDYTF | TGCGCCAGCAGCGTCACAGGGGATTTCGACTACACCTTC
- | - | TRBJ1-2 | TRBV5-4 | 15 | CASSPGGGASYGYTF | TGTGCCAGCAGCCCCGGGGGGGGCGCAAGCTATGGCTACACCTTC
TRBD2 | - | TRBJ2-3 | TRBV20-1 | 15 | CSARTSGRGTDTQYF | TGCAGTGCTCGGACTAGCGGGCGCGGCACAGATACGCAGTATTTT
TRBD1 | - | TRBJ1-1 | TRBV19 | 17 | CASSTGDRGRGNTEAFF | TGTGCCAGTAGTACCGGGGACAGGGGGCGAGGGAACACTGAAGCTTTCTTT
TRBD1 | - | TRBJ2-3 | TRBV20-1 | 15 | CSAITPGQGSDTQYF | TGCAGTGCCATTACTCCGGGACAGGGATCAGATACGCAGTATTTT
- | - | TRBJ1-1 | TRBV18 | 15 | CASSPWGKVNTEAFF | TGTGCCAGCTCACCATGGGGGAAGGTGAACACTGAAGCTTTCTTT
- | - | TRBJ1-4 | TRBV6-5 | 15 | CASSQLLGVNEKLFF | TGTGCCAGCAGTCAGCTGCTGGGGGTGAACGAAAAACTGTTTTTT
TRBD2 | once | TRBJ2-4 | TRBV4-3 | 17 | CASSQGSSGGAKNIQYF | TGCGCCAGCAGCCAAGGGTCTAGCGGAGGAGCCAAAAACATTCAGTACTTC
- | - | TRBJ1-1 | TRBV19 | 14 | CASSTAGAPTEAFF | TGTGCCAGTAGTACCGCAGGGGCCCCCACTGAAGCTTTCTTT
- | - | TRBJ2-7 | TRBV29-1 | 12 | CSVAVDSYEQYF | TGCAGCGTTGCGGTTGACTCCTACGAGCAGTACTTC
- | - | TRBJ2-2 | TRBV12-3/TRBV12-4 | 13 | CASSLDGAGELFF | TGTGCCAGCAGTTTAGACGGGGCCGGGGAGCTGTTTTTT
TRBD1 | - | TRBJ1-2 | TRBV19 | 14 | CASSIPRTGHGYTF | TGTGCCAGTAGTATTCCCCGGACAGGGCATGGCTACACCTTC
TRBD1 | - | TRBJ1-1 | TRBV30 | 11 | CAWSRTGEAFF | TGTGCCTGGAGCCGGACAGGTGAAGCTTTCTTT
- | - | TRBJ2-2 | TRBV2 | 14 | CASSADSNTGELFF | TGTGCCAGCAGTGCAGACAGTAACACCGGGGAGCTGTTTTTT
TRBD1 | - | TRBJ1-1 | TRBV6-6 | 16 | CASSIRRQGERTEAFF | TGTGCCAGCAGTATACGAAGACAGGGGGAACGTACTGAAGCTTTCTTT
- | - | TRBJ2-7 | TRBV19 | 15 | CASSRTGRGFVEQYF | TGTGCCAGTAGCCGAACCGGCAGGGGATTTGTCGAGCAGTACTTC
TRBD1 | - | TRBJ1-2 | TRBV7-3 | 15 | CASSLTGQGDYGYTF | TGTGCCAGCAGCTTAACGGGACAGGGCGACTATGGCTACACCTTC
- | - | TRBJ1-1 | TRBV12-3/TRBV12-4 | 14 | CASSKQRVNTEAFF | TGTGCCAGCAGTAAACAGCGGGTGAACACTGAAGCTTTCTTT
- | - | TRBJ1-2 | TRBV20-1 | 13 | CSASSRGAYGYTF | TGCAGTGCCAGTTCCCGGGGTGCCTATGGCTACACCTTC
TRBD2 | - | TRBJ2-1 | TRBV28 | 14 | CASSWTSGRDKQFF | TGTGCCAGCAGTTGGACTAGCGGGAGAGATAAGCAGTTCTTC
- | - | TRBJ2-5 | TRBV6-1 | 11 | CASQTRQTQYF | TGTGCCAGCCAAACAAGGCAGACCCAGTACTTC
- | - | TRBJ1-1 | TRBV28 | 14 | CASSLRQLNTEAFF | TGTGCCAGCAGTTTAAGACAGCTAAACACTGAAGCTTTCTTT
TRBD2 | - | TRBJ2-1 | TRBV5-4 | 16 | CASSSGLAGERGEQFF | TGTGCCAGCAGCTCAGGACTAGCGGGAGAACGCGGTGAGCAGTTCTTC
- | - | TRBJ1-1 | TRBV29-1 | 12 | CSVGRGDIEAFF | TGCAGCGTCGGTAGGGGGGACATTGAAGCTTTCTTT